This T cell receptor (beta chain) was sequenced in a study of blood T cell repertoires in COVID-19. Across the whole study: COVID-19 samples collected from the United States, Italy and Spain covered acute and convalescent phases. Sources were T cells, B-cell-depleted T cells, or PBMCs; the material itself was cDNA or gDNA.

As processed by the authors: By means of reference gene primer amplification, nucleated cell counts were estimated. Measured with immunoSEQ multiplex PCR; TCRdb has only the in-frame clones, and not every one. V and J calls and clone size are copied from that table; D and trimming were computed from the DNA. The data hold about 360,000 clones, with approximately 86% observed a single time. V shed 0 bases, J shed 0 bases, and the junction held 5 bases outside the gene matches. Germline V gene lookup returns CDR1 SGHDT and CDR2 YYEEEE. This CDR3 spans 16 amino acids. In its sample, this clone was seen once.

This clonotype was obtained from a human donor in a cohort sampled during active COVID-19. The chain employs TRBV5-6 and TRBJ1-2; the match to TRBD1 covers 7 bases. The sequenced material came from peripheral blood. The CDR3 DNA follows: TGTGCCAGCAGCTTGGTTGACAGGGACACTAACTATGGCTACACCTTC. It translates to CASSLVDRDTNYGYTF. The complete variable domain, with remaining parts taken from reference TRBV5-6 and TRBJ1-2, reads DAGVTQSPTHLIKTRGQQVTLRCSPKSGHDTVSWYQQALGQGPQFIFQYYEEEERQRGNFPDRFSGHQFPNYSSELNVNALLLGDSALYLCASSLVDRDTNYGYTFGSGTRLTVV.